Listed below are T cell receptor beta chains from one sample, sequenced in a study of identifying expanded T cells in peripheral blood. The table came from immunoSEQ multiplex PCR; TCRdb's copy has only in-frame clones and leaves some out. The data show about 82,000 clones, over 85% seen once. Sequences were obtained from blood. These receptor sequences come from a person aged 18 to 70 in good health. Each CDR3 is given with its conserved first and last residue. The D gene is left open where the match is weak. Clone size is not always given. Where it is, it says once, few, many or a class for expanded clones.

cdr3_aa: CASSLGQAAETQYF; cdr3_nt: TGTGCCAGCAGCTTAGGCCAGGCGGCGGAGACCCAGTACTTC; v_call: TRBV7-2; clone_size: -; d_call: -; j_call: TRBJ2-5
cdr3_aa: CASSVETSGNTIYF; cdr3_nt: TGTGCCAGCAGCGTAGAAACCTCTGGAAACACCATATATTTT; v_call: TRBV9; clone_size: few; d_call: -; j_call: TRBJ1-3
cdr3_aa: CASSGGPGQHVLSSGNTIYF; cdr3_nt: TGTGCCAGCAGCGGGGGGCCGGGACAGCACGTATTAAGCTCTGGAAACACCATATATTTT; v_call: TRBV9; clone_size: -; d_call: TRBD1; j_call: TRBJ1-3
cdr3_aa: CAWSATGGEGYGYTF; cdr3_nt: TGTGCCTGGAGTGCAACAGGGGGCGAAGGCTATGGCTACACCTTC; v_call: TRBV30; clone_size: -; d_call: TRBD1; j_call: TRBJ1-2
cdr3_aa: CASSSSGTLNTGELFF; cdr3_nt: TGTGCCAGCAGTAGCTCCGGGACATTGAACACCGGGGAGCTGTTTTTT; v_call: TRBV6-4; clone_size: -; d_call: -; j_call: TRBJ2-2
cdr3_aa: CASRGLAHEQYF; cdr3_nt: TGTGCCAGCAGGGGGCTAGCGCACGAGCAGTACTTC; v_call: TRBV2; clone_size: -; d_call: -; j_call: TRBJ2-7
cdr3_aa: CASSLDGTARNTIYF; cdr3_nt: TGCGCCAGCAGCTTGGATGGGACAGCCAGAAACACCATATATTTT; v_call: TRBV5-1; clone_size: -; d_call: TRBD1; j_call: TRBJ1-3
cdr3_aa: CASSAVRTEAFF; cdr3_nt: TGTGCCAGCAGCGCCGTTCGAACTGAAGCTTTCTTT; v_call: TRBV12-1; clone_size: -; d_call: -; j_call: TRBJ1-1
cdr3_aa: CASSYPGTIRETQYF; cdr3_nt: TGTGCCAGCAGCTACCCCGGGACTATTAGGGAGACCCAGTACTTC; v_call: TRBV7-8; clone_size: -; d_call: TRBD2; j_call: TRBJ2-5
cdr3_aa: CASSPQPGSYEQYF; cdr3_nt: TGTGCCAGCAGCCCCCAGCCGGGGTCCTACGAGCAGTACTTC; v_call: TRBV7-2; clone_size: -; d_call: -; j_call: TRBJ2-7
cdr3_aa: CASSLGGNGYTF; cdr3_nt: TGTGCCAGCAGCTTAGGGGGTAATGGCTACACCTTC; v_call: TRBV27; clone_size: -; d_call: -; j_call: TRBJ1-2
cdr3_aa: CASSTGQVSTGELFF; cdr3_nt: TGTGCCAGCAGCACGGGACAGGTCAGCACCGGGGAGCTGTTTTTT; v_call: TRBV11-2; clone_size: -; d_call: TRBD1; j_call: TRBJ2-2
cdr3_aa: CASSPKIPDSLNTIYF; cdr3_nt: TGTGCCAGCTCACCAAAGATCCCGGACTCCTTAAACACCATATATTTT; v_call: TRBV18; clone_size: once; d_call: -; j_call: TRBJ1-3
cdr3_aa: CASSPWDSRSYEQYF; cdr3_nt: TGTGCCAGCAGCCCCTGGGACTCCCGCTCCTACGAGCAGTACTTC; v_call: TRBV13; clone_size: -; d_call: -; j_call: TRBJ2-7
cdr3_aa: CAISRGRGKAFF; cdr3_nt: TGTGCCATCTCGAGGGGCAGGGGGAAAGCTTTCTTT; v_call: TRBV28; clone_size: -; d_call: TRBD1; j_call: TRBJ1-1
cdr3_aa: CASSRQGAEREKLFF; cdr3_nt: TGTGCCAGCAGTCGACAGGGGGCGGAGCGTGAAAAACTGTTTTTT; v_call: TRBV6-6; clone_size: -; d_call: TRBD1; j_call: TRBJ1-4
cdr3_aa: CASSPGQGALGYGYTF; cdr3_nt: TGTGCCAGTAGTCCGGGACAGGGGGCTTTGGGCTATGGCTACACCTTC; v_call: TRBV19; clone_size: -; d_call: TRBD1; j_call: TRBJ1-2
cdr3_aa: CASSRTGNQPQHF; cdr3_nt: TGTGCCAGCAGTAGGACAGGGAATCAGCCCCAGCATTTT; v_call: TRBV6-6; clone_size: -; d_call: TRBD1; j_call: TRBJ1-5
cdr3_aa: CASGPQGARTEAFF; cdr3_nt: TGTGCCAGTGGACCCCAGGGGGCTCGGACTGAAGCTTTCTTT; v_call: TRBV19; clone_size: -; d_call: TRBD1; j_call: TRBJ1-1
cdr3_aa: CASSEIGTDTRGYTF; cdr3_nt: TGTGCCAGCAGTGAAATCGGGACAGACACCCGGGGCTACACCTTC; v_call: TRBV6-1; clone_size: once; d_call: TRBD1; j_call: TRBJ1-2
cdr3_aa: CASSPGTSAYSDTQYF; cdr3_nt: TGCGCCAGCAGTCCCGGGACTAGCGCTTACTCAGATACGCAGTATTTT; v_call: TRBV5-1; clone_size: -; d_call: TRBD2; j_call: TRBJ2-3
cdr3_aa: CASSPGLKLNEQFF; cdr3_nt: TGTGCCAGCAGCCCCGGACTAAAACTCAATGAGCAGTTCTTC; v_call: TRBV7-2; clone_size: -; d_call: -; j_call: TRBJ2-1
cdr3_aa: CASSFNPSIQETQYF; cdr3_nt: TGCGCCAGCAGCTTTAATCCCTCAATCCAGGAGACCCAGTACTTC; v_call: TRBV5-1; clone_size: -; d_call: -; j_call: TRBJ2-5
cdr3_aa: CASSPEERGGDGNTIYF; cdr3_nt: TGTGCCAGCAGCCCCGAAGAACGGGGGGGCGATGGAAACACCATATATTTT; v_call: TRBV14; clone_size: once; d_call: -; j_call: TRBJ1-3
cdr3_aa: CASSPRDGVNPMRGYTF; cdr3_nt: TGTGCCAGCAGCCCCCGGGACGGAGTAAACCCTATGCGTGGCTACACCTTC; v_call: TRBV5-4; clone_size: -; d_call: -; j_call: TRBJ1-2
cdr3_aa: CATSRDLNTQKIEQYF; cdr3_nt: TGTGCCACCAGCAGAGATCTCAACACACAAAAGATCGAGCAGTACTTC; v_call: TRBV15; clone_size: -; d_call: -; j_call: TRBJ2-7
cdr3_aa: CASSEFNRNTGELFF; cdr3_nt: TGTGCCAGCAGTGAATTCAACAGAAACACCGGGGAGCTGTTTTTT; v_call: TRBV25-1; clone_size: -; d_call: -; j_call: TRBJ2-2